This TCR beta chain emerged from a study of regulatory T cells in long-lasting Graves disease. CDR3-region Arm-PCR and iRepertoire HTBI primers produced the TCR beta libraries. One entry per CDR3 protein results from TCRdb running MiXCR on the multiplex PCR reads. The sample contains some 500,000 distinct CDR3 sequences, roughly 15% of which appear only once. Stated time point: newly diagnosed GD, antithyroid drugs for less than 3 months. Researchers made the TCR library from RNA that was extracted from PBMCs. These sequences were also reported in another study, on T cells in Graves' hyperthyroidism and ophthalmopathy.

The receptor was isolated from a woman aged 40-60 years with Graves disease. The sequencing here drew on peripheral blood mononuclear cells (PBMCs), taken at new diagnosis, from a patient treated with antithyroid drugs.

CDR3 DNA: TGTGCCAGCAGGCCGGGACAGGCTAACGTTGGCTACGAGCAGTACTTC. Translated, it gives CASRPGQANVGYEQYF. The chain links TRBV6-8 to TRBJ2-7, with TRBD1 matching 8 bases. The germline V gene has CDR1 MNHGY and CDR2 SAAAGT. The trim removed 6 bases at V and 3 bases at J, leaving 13 bases unmatched. This CDR3 spans 16 amino acids.